This T cell receptor beta chain emerged from a study of cytomegalovirus exposure and HLA in healthy donors. Study outcomes and limitations: For presence/absence analyses, sequencing depth was assumed to be roughly uniform across donors. Later analysis associated a missense DCLRE1C variant with TCR beta V- and J-gene trimming.

With 60 Vbeta and 13 Jbeta primers, the PCR was carried out. The repertoire was sequenced with immunoSEQ multiplex PCR; TCRdb's copy has only in-frame clones and lacks some. The table lists some 150,000 clones, around 84% of them singletons, with 2% to 2.5% in the top ten. As to this clone: The antigen remains undetermined.

Per germline, CDR1 SQVTM and CDR2 ANQGSEA. The CDR3 has 16 residues. J lost 4 bases, V lost 5 bases, and 13 bases had no gene match. Healthy bone marrow donors made up the donor group. V and J are TRBV29-1 and TRBJ1-2; 10 nucleotides line up with TRBD1. This TCR was sampled from a woman between 18 and 30 years old in good health and CMV-seronegative. Sample: PBMCs. The CDR3 DNA sequence: TGCAGCGTTTTGGACAGGGGGAAAAACAGGGGCTATGGCTACACCTTC. Amino acids: CSVLDRGKNRGYGYTF.